The 10 T cell receptor beta chains below all came from one sample that was sequenced in a study of OX40 agonist ivuxolimab in advanced cancers. Using immunoSEQ multiplex PCR, the repertoire was profiled, and TCRdb retains in-frame clones only, with some absent. The sample lists 50,000 to 65,000 clones, approximately 82% occurring once. Sequences were derived from CD4+ or CD8+ T cells sorted from blood, sampled in a trial of the OX40 agonist ivuxolimab. These receptors all come from an adult with an advanced solid tumor such as melanoma, head and neck, liver or kidney cancer.

The V call is TRBV7-2, the J call TRBJ1-1, with TRBD1 matching over 10 bases. The CDR3 sequence is 15 residues long. Germline V gene lookup returns CDR1 SGHTA and CDR2 FQGNSA. Germline trimming cut 1 base from V and 10 bases from J; bases unmatched to any gene: 9. The CDR3, as DNA: TGTGCCAGCAGCTTAGGGACAGGGGGGCTCAGGGGAGCTTTCTTT. This sequence encodes CASSLGTGGLRGAFF.

CDR3 sequence (DNA): TGTGCCAGCAGAAGACGCTCGGGGGAAAAACTGTTTTTT. It specifies CASRRRSGEKLFF. This chain connects TRBV2 to TRBJ1-4; D is undetermined. The V and J ends lost 6 bases and 8 bases respectively, with 13 bases between them. The CDR3 covers 13 residues. Looked up from germline, CDR1 is SNHLY and CDR2 is FYNNEI.

J is TRBJ2-3 and V is TRBV29-1; 11 bases line up with TRBD1. V dropped 7 bases and J dropped 2; count of bases not matched to a gene: 8. Germline CDR1 reads SQVTM; CDR2 reads ANQGSEA. CDR3 length: 15 amino acids. The CDR3 loop is CSAKPGQGVTDTQYF. In nucleotides, the CDR3 is TGCAGCGCTAAACCGGGACAGGGGGTCACAGATACGCAGTATTTT.

The genes are TRBV12-5 and TRBJ2-1; 10 bases are shared with TRBD2. The V segment lost 9 bases and the J segment 7 bases; nucleotides outside the gene matches: 3. The CDR3 is 12 amino acids. Germline V gene lookup returns CDR1 LGHNT and CDR2 FRNRAP. The CDR3 sequence: CASAAGGNEQFF. In DNA form, the CDR3 reads TGTGCTAGCGCAGCGGGAGGGAATGAGCAGTTCTTC.

The rearrangement links TRBV6-1 to TRBJ2-7; a possible D gene is TRBD1 (5 bases). The CDR3 is made up of 14 amino acids. The V gene lost 2 bases and the J gene lost 4 bases, with 12 bases spanning the gap. The germline V gene has CDR1 MNHNS and CDR2 SASEGT. The chain's CDR3 is CASSEWGRNYEQYF. CDR3 in DNA: TGTGCCAGCAGTGAATGGGGCAGAAATTACGAGCAGTACTTC.

This clone showed up just a few times. The V call is TRBV12-5, the J call TRBJ1-1, with D possibly TRBD1 on 5 matching bases. This CDR3 is 14 amino acids long. V lost 1 base to trimming and J lost 4 bases, with 10 bases between them. In germline, CDR1 is LGHNT, CDR2 FRNRAP. The CDR3 loop is CASGLARRGTEAFF. For the CDR3, the DNA is TGTGCTAGTGGTTTGGCCCGGAGGGGCACTGAAGCTTTCTTT.

This sequence joins TRBV15 and TRBJ1-2, with unresolved D. The CDR3 has 15 residues. CDR1 and CDR2 from the germline V gene are LNHNV and YYDKDF (reference sequence). Deletions cut 3 bases from V and 3 bases from J, with 14 bases between. CDR3: CATSRGTVKDYGYTF. CDR3 in DNA: TGTGCCACCAGCAGGGGAACCGTGAAGGACTATGGCTACACCTTC. Combining the CDR3 with reference TRBV15 and TRBJ1-2 gives the whole variable domain DAMVIQNPRYQVTQFGKPVTLSCSQTLNHNVMYWYQQKSSQAPKLLFHYYDKDFNNEADTPDNFQSRRPNTSFCFLDIRSPGLGDTAMYLCATSRGTVKDYGYTFGSGTRLTVV.

The V call is TRBV29-1, the J call TRBJ1-2, with D possibly matching TRBD1 (6 bases). Trimming took off 2 bases at V and 8 bases at J, with 9 bases between the two ends. Per the germline V gene, CDR1 is SQVTM and CDR2 is ANQGSEA. There are 11 residues in the CDR3. The CDR3 nucleotides are TGCAGCGTTGAAAGGGGGACGGGCTACACCTTC. Amino acid sequence: CSVERGTGYTF.

The genes are TRBV5-1 and TRBJ1-5; 10 positions agree with TRBD1. Germline trimming cut 4 bases from V and 7 bases from J; bases unmatched to any gene: 2. Germline V CDR1 and CDR2: SGHRS, YFSETQ. CDR3 size: 13 residues. The CDR3 DNA is TGCGCCAGCAGCCTGACAGGGGGCCAGCCCCAGCATTTT. Its protein is CASSLTGGQPQHF.

J is TRBJ2-5 and V is TRBV7-9; D is unresolved. In germline, CDR1 is SEHNR, CDR2 FQNEAQ (reference sequence). This CDR3 is built from 14 residues. Trimming cost V 3 bases and J 4 bases, with 12 bases left between them. The CDR3 sequence: CASSFSPLGETQYF. The CDR3 DNA reads TGTGCCAGCAGCTTTAGTCCGCTGGGAGAGACCCAGTACTTC.